The 12 T cell receptor beta chains presented below share a single source sample, sequenced in a study of CD8 T cells in ankylosing spondylitis (dated by TCRdb to 2015 to 2018). Broader findings and caveats from the paper: A TCR beta motif of several highly homologous amino acid variants appeared characteristic of blood from ankylosing spondylitis patients.

Receptor amplification or capture employed 5' RACE. Reads for this sample came from an Illumina HiSeq 2500. In-frame beta chains were kept once TCRdb had trimmed the public reads at Q25 with fastp and called clones with MiXCR. Duplicate CDR3 protein sequences are folded into a single record with the most common DNA and genes. For this sample the table gives approximately 540,000 distinct CDR3 sequences, of which approximately 12% were detected only once. The ten most abundant clones make up about 6.5% of the sample. The antigens for these receptors are not known. The sequencing sample was made of blood, either unsorted or a sorted T cell fraction (not recorded which). These receptors originate from a male donor with ankylosing spondylitis.

This clonotype was observed many times. The chain couples TRBV5-1 to TRBJ2-2, with TRBD1 matching over 7 bases. V lost 0 bases and J lost 3; bases outside the gene matches: 2. This CDR3 contains 15 residues. Germline V gene sequence: CDR1 SGHRS, CDR2 YFSETQ. CDR3 protein: CASSLDTGDTGELFF. The CDR3 DNA sequence: TGCGCCAGCAGCTTGGACACAGGGGACACCGGGGAGCTGTTTTTT.

V usage is TRBV12-3 or TRBV12-4 and J usage is TRBJ2-5; D is unresolved. The CDR3 is 14 amino acids. The V end was cut by 5 bases, the J end by 1 base, with 11 bases between. The CDR3 DNA is TGTGCCAGCAGTCCCATGTCCGTCCAAGAGACCCAGTACTTC. Protein sequence: CASSPMSVQETQYF.

CDR3 DNA sequence: TGTGCCAGCAGTTCGGGACAGCCTTATGAAAAACTGTTTTTT. Residues: CASSSGQPYEKLFF. This chain joins TRBV12-3 or TRBV12-4 and TRBJ1-4; 7 bases line up with TRBD1. This CDR3 contains 14 residues. V shed 4 bases, J shed 6 bases, and the junction held 5 bases outside the gene matches.

This clonotype was seen more than once but under ten times. V and J are TRBV28 and TRBJ2-1; TRBD2 matches 8 bases. This CDR3 has 14 amino acids. Trimming removed 4 bases from V and 5 bases from J; junction bases left unmatched: 4. The germline V gene encodes CDR1 MDHEN and CDR2 SYDVKM. The CDR3 loop is CASSYSGRDNEQFF. The CDR3 DNA reads TGTGCCAGCAGTTACAGCGGGAGAGACAATGAGCAGTTCTTC.

This clonotype has more than one count but fewer than ten. The chain recombines TRBV12-3 or TRBV12-4 with TRBJ2-3, with a possible D match to TRBD2 (6 bases). Trimming cost V 5 bases and J 7 bases, with 22 bases left between them. The CDR3 consists of 16 residues. CDR3 residues: CASSTPAGDLLNTQYF. For the CDR3, the DNA is TGTGCCAGCAGTACGCCCGCCGGGGACTTACTAAATACGCAGTATTTT.

This chain joins TRBV16 and TRBJ1-1, with a possible D match to TRBD1 (5 bases). The CDR3 loop spans 13 amino acids. Germline CDR1 KGHSY, CDR2 FQNENV. The V gene lost 4 bases and the J gene lost 7 bases, with 13 bases spanning the gap. This chain's CDR3 is CASSLGRVNEAFF. CDR3 nucleotide sequence: TGTGCCAGCAGCCTTGGCAGGGTTAATGAAGCTTTCTTT.

This chain links TRBV5-1 with TRBJ1-2; the match to TRBD1 covers 7 bases. J gave up 3 bases and V 2 bases, and 7 bases lay outside the gene matches. The CDR3 is 15 residues long. Germline V gene sequence: CDR1 SGHRS, CDR2 YFSETQ. The CDR3 sequence is CASSLQGSSDYGYTF. The CDR3 coding sequence is TGCGCCAGCAGCTTACAGGGGTCCAGCGACTATGGCTACACCTTC.

The V call is TRBV3-1, the J call TRBJ2-7; 7 bases agree with TRBD2. The germline V gene encodes CDR1 LGHDT and CDR2 YNNKEL (reference sequence). This CDR3 spans 13 amino acids. V lost 3 bases to trimming and J lost 4 bases; unmatched junction nucleotides: 3. CDR3 protein: CASSHNGGYEQYV. The DNA of the CDR3 is TGTGCCAGCAGCCATAACGGGGGGTACGAGCAGTACGTC.

In its sample, this clonotype was seen many times. V and J are TRBV3-1 and TRBJ2-7, with D possibly called TRBD1 or TRBD2 (5 bases each). This CDR3 region has 14 residues. V lost 5 bases and J lost 7, with 18 bases in between. Germline-derived CDR1 and CDR2 are LGHDT and YNNKEL (reference sequence). Here the CDR3 reads CASSYSGPPGEQYV. In DNA, the CDR3 is TGTGCCAGCAGCTATTCAGGGCCACCGGGGGAGCAGTACGTC.

The chain carries TRBV5-1 and TRBJ2-3; 9 bases match TRBD1. Germline CDR1 is SGHRS and CDR2 is YFSETQ. The junction had 5 bases not matched to a gene; V was cut back by 0 bases and J by 3 bases. This CDR3 contains 16 residues. The CDR3 loop reads CASSLAGGQGTDTQYF. CDR3 DNA: TGCGCCAGCAGCTTGGCAGGGGGACAGGGAACAGATACGCAGTATTTT.

The J gene is TRBJ2-2, the V gene TRBV5-1; 9 bases are shared with TRBD1. The length of the CDR3 is 14 residues. CDR1 SGHRS and CDR2 YFSETQ come from the germline V gene. CDR3 loop: CATTGGPNTGELFF. In DNA, the CDR3 is TGCGCAACTACAGGGGGCCCGAACACCGGGGAGCTGTTTTTT. The full variable domain, its missing parts supplied by reference TRBV5-1 and TRBJ2-2, is KAGVTQTPRYLIKTRGQQVTLSCSPISGHRSVSWYQQTPGQGLQFLFEYFSETQRNKGNFPGRFSGRQFSNSRSEMNVSTLELGDSALYLCATTGGPNTGELFFGEGSRLTVL.

This clonotype was counted only a few times. The chain couples TRBV12-3 or TRBV12-4 to TRBJ2-7; D is undetermined. The CDR3 is made up of 14 amino acids. Trimming pared 3 bases from V and 2 bases from J, leaving 11 bases between. CDR3 amino acids: CASSFSQGPYEQYF. The CDR3 DNA follows: TGTGCCAGCAGTTTCTCCCAAGGGCCCTACGAGCAGTACTTC.